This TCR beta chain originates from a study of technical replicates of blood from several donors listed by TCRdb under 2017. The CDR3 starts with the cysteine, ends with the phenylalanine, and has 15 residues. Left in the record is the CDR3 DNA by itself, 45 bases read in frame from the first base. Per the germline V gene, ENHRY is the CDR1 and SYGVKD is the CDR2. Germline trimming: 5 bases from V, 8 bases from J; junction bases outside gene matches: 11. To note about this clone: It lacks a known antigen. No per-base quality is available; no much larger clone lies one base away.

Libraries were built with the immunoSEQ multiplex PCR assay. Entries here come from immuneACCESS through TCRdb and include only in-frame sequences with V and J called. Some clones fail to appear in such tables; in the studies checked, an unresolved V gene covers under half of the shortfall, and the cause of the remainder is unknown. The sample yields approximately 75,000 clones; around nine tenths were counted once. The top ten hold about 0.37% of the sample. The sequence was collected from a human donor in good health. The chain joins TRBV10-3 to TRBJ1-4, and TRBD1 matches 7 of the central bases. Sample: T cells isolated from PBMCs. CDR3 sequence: CAISIAQGIKEKLFF. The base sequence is TGTGCCATCAGTATAGCACAGGGGATAAAAGAAAAACTGTTTTTT.